The sequence of this T cell receptor beta chain was determined in a study of shared clonotypes between healthy human individuals. The repertoire was sequenced with immunoSEQ multiplex PCR; TCRdb's copy has only in-frame clones and lacks some. The sample consists of about 470,000 clones, more than 75% of them appearing once. The V segment lost 5 bases and the J segment 0 bases; nucleotides outside the gene matches: 13. The CDR3 loop spans 18 amino acids. The germline V gene encodes CDR1 SGHTA and CDR2 FQGTGA. This clone was seen just once. The TCR originated in a woman between 40 and 55 years old in good health. Some clones in this sample may be carry-over from other donors' samples. The chain links TRBV7-3 to TRBJ2-3; 8 nucleotides agree with TRBD2. Sequencing was carried out using PBMCs. The CDR3: CASSRRIAGGTSTDTQYF. CDR3 DNA: TGTGCCAGCAGCCGCCGAATCGCGGGAGGAACTAGCACAGATACGCAGTATTTT.